This T cell receptor (beta chain) was recorded in a study of identical twins. Template switching created a universal primer site, and the cDNA included unique molecular identifiers. MiXCR was run by TCRdb on the 5' RACE reads, yielding one entry per CDR3 protein. The sample records nearly 650,000 distinct CDR3 sequences, around 7.4% being singletons. There are many counts of this clonotype. What it binds is not known. Study-level points and caveats: Instead of following the same donors, the conclusions were based on cross-sectional statistical analysis. A partial confounding effect on zero-insertion analyses could come from invariant MAIT and iNKT cells.

Healthy Caucasians provided all donations. These sequences were also reported in another study, on yellow fever vaccine responses in identical twins.

The TCR was taken from a woman aged 18-30 years in good health. Sequencing input: PBMCs.

Here the CDR3 reads CASSLPGGNNEQFF. The DNA for the CDR3 is TGCGCCAGCAGCTTGCCGGGGGGTAACAATGAGCAGTTCTTC. This chain links TRBV5-1 with TRBJ2-1; 7 bases fit TRBD2. The trim removed 1 base at V and 5 bases at J, leaving 3 bases unmatched. CDR1 is SGHRS, CDR2 YFSETQ, per germline. CDR3 length: 14 amino acids.